Presented here are 31 T cell receptor beta chains from one specimen sequenced in a study of T cell changes during pregnancy in multiple sclerosis. Measured with immunoSEQ multiplex PCR; TCRdb has only the in-frame clones, and not every one. The data hold about 42,000 clones, with 75% to 95% observed a single time. This material consisted of CD4+ T cells from peripheral blood mononuclear cells, taken after pregnancy. These receptors were obtained from a female donor in good health, enrolled as a control in a pregnancy study.

For the CDR3, the DNA is TGTGCCAGCACTGGGTTGGGGACTGGAAATTCACCCCTCCACTTT. Protein: CASTGLGTGNSPLHF. The V and J genes are TRBV6-5 and TRBJ1-6, with D perhaps matching TRBD1 (5 bases). V lost 7 bases and J lost 7, with 17 bases in between. This CDR3 has 15 residues. Germline V gene data show CDR1 as MNHEY and CDR2 as SVGAGI.

This chain uses TRBV4-3 with TRBJ1-2, with D unclear. This CDR3 spans 13 amino acids. V dropped 0 bases and J dropped 7 bases, with 9 bases sitting between them. The germline V gene has CDR1 LGHNA and CDR2 YSLEER. This chain's CDR3 is CASSQEVGFGYTF. The CDR3 nucleotides read TGCGCCAGCAGCCAAGAGGTCGGGTTTGGCTACACCTTC.

Note on this clone: An end of the junction does not agree with germline; a read error may underlie this. J is TRBJ2-7 and V is TRBV6-1, with D tentatively TRBD2 (5 bases). The germline CDR1 and CDR2 sequences are MNHNS and SASEGT. The CDR3 contains 14 residues. CDR3 sequence (DNA): TGTGCCAGCAGTGAAGATGAGCGGACCTATGAGCAGTACTTC. Protein: CASSEDERTYEQYF.

In DNA form, the CDR3 reads TGTGCCAGCAGCCAAGATGGCAGCGGGGATGGAAATGAGCAGTTCTTC. Encoded protein: CASSQDGSGDGNEQFF. The chain links TRBV4-2 to TRBJ2-1; TRBD2 agrees at 7 bases. The CDR3 totals 16 residues. V was clipped by 0 bases and J by 7 bases; unmatched bases: 9. Germline values: CDR1 LGHNA, CDR2 YNFKEQ.

The rearrangement links TRBV28 to TRBJ1-5, with D tentatively TRBD1 (5 bases). V was shortened by 6 bases and J by 15 bases, with 15 bases between the two germline ends. In germline, CDR1 is MDHEN, CDR2 SYDVKM. This CDR3 is 11 amino acids long. CDR3 loop: CASSETGTSHF. CDR3 DNA sequence: TGTGCCAGCAGCGAGACCGGGACTTCGCATTTT.

The sample holds one count of this clone. The V gene is TRBV9, the J gene TRBJ2-7; 7 nucleotides agree with TRBD2. V was pared by 3 bases and J by 5 bases, with 2 bases of the junction left unmatched. Germline V gene data show CDR1 as SGDLS and CDR2 as YYNGEE. The CDR3 is 12 residues long. The DNA for the CDR3 is TGTGCCAGCAGCGGGACTAGTGACGAGCAGTACTTC. It specifies CASSGTSDEQYF.

V usage is TRBV5-1 and J usage is TRBJ2-1; 10 bases fit TRBD2. Germline CDR1 SGHRS, CDR2 YFSETQ. The ends lost 0 bases at V and 6 bases at J; junction bases unmatched: 9. The CDR3 is 17 residues long. CDR3 residues: CASSLVPSGGQGNEQFF. The DNA for the CDR3 is TGCGCCAGCAGCTTGGTCCCTAGCGGGGGTCAGGGCAATGAGCAGTTCTTC.

The V and J genes are TRBV6-1 and TRBJ2-2; tentative D call: TRBD2 (5 bases). This CDR3 is 14 amino acids long. V gave up 7 bases and J gave up 4 bases, with 13 bases separating them. Germline CDR1 MNHNS, CDR2 SASEGT. The CDR3 protein is CASILDGITGELFF. The CDR3 coding sequence is TGTGCCAGCATCCTTGACGGGATCACCGGGGAGCTGTTTTTT.

A single count supports this clone. V and J are TRBV15 and TRBJ2-5; D is perhaps TRBD2 (6 bases). The CDR3 extends over 13 amino acids. Germline lookup yields CDR1 LNHNV and CDR2 YYDKDF (reference sequence). Trimming removed 5 bases from V and 0 bases from J, with 7 bases in between. This CDR3 is CATSWDYQETQYF. Written as DNA, the CDR3 is TGTGCCACCAGCTGGGACTACCAAGAGACCCAGTACTTC.

V usage is TRBV11-3 and J usage is TRBJ2-1, with D possibly matching TRBD1 (6 bases). Looked up from germline, CDR1 is SGHNT and CDR2 is YENEEA. The V and J ends lost 5 bases and 5 bases respectively, with 10 bases between them. This CDR3 contains 13 residues. The CDR3 DNA reads as TGTGCCAGCAGCCCATACAGGGACAATGAGCAGTTCTTC. This translates into CASSPYRDNEQFF.

V and J are TRBV2 and TRBJ2-3; TRBD2 aligns across 8 bases. J lost 2 bases, V lost 4 bases, and 8 bases had no gene match. Germline loops: CDR1 SNHLY, CDR2 FYNNEI. The CDR3 length is 16 residues. CDR3 loop: CASSVGTRIDTDTQYF. DNA of the CDR3: TGTGCCAGCAGTGTAGGGACTAGGATCGACACAGATACGCAGTATTTT. The whole variable domain, filled in from reference TRBV2 and TRBJ2-3, reads EPEVTQTPSHQVTQMGQEVILRCVPISNHLYFYWYRQILGQKVEFLVSFYNNEISEKSEIFDDQFSVERPDGSNFTLKIRSTKLEDSAMYFCASSVGTRIDTDTQYFGPGTRLTVL.

V and J are TRBV2 and TRBJ1-6, with 9 nucleotides matching TRBD1. V was clipped by 5 bases and J by 10 bases; unmatched bases: 9. The germline V gene encodes CDR1 SNHLY and CDR2 FYNNEI. There are 15 residues in the CDR3. The DNA for the CDR3 is TGTGCCAGCAGTACTACCGGGACAGGGAACTCACCCCTCCACTTT. Protein product: CASSTTGTGNSPLHF.

This clone was recorded once. The chain joins TRBV10-3 to TRBJ1-4; D is unclear. Trimming took 0 bases from V and 0 from J, leaving 11 bases between them. This CDR3 has 17 amino acids. Germline V gives CDR1 ENHRY, CDR2 SYGVKD. The CDR3 loop reads CAISESFMGATNEKLFF. CDR3 nucleotides: TGTGCCATCAGTGAGTCATTCATGGGCGCAACTAATGAAAAACTGTTTTTT.

The rearrangement links TRBV10-3 to TRBJ1-2; D perhaps matches TRBD1 (6 bases). The CDR3 covers 13 residues. Trimming removed 4 bases at V and 8 bases at J, with 14 bases between. Germline V gene data show CDR1 as ENHRY and CDR2 as SYGVKD. The CDR3 coding sequence is TGTGCCATCAGTGGATCAGGGGCCGGGGGCTACACCTTC. Translated, it gives CAISGSGAGGYTF.

V usage is TRBV5-1 and J usage is TRBJ1-1, with 8 bases aligning to TRBD1. V lost 3 bases to trimming and J lost 1 base; unmatched junction nucleotides: 2. Germline V gene sequence: CDR1 SGHRS, CDR2 YFSETQ. The CDR3 spans 14 residues. The CDR3 reads CASSSQGENTEAFF. The CDR3 DNA reads TGCGCCAGCAGCTCACAGGGGGAGAACACTGAAGCTTTCTTT.

The sample holds one count of this clone. This chain joins TRBV19 and TRBJ2-1; TRBD2 is a possible D gene (5 bases). V lost 3 bases to trimming and J lost 0 bases, with 6 bases between them. CDR1 is LNHDA, CDR2 SQIVND, per germline (reference sequence). The CDR3 runs 14 residues. As DNA, the CDR3 is TGTGCCAGTAGTATGGCGGGCTCCTACAATGAGCAGTTCTTC. As protein: CASSMAGSYNEQFF.

The V call is TRBV27, the J call TRBJ2-7; 7 bases align to TRBD2. The J segment lost 3 bases and the V segment lost 4 bases, leaving 6 bases of the junction unmatched. CDR1 and CDR2 from the germline V gene are MNHEY and SMNVEV (reference sequence). The CDR3 is 14 amino acids. The CDR3 protein is CASSSGAGIYEQYF. CDR3 bases: TGTGCCAGCAGTTCTGGAGCGGGGATCTACGAGCAGTACTTC.

V usage is TRBV10-3 and J usage is TRBJ1-4; D uncertain. V was shortened by 3 bases and J by 0 bases, with 8 bases between the two germline ends. CDR1 ENHRY and CDR2 SYGVKD come from the germline V gene. The CDR3 sequence is 15 residues long. CDR3 bases: TGTGCCATCAGTGAATCACAGACAACTAATGAAAAACTGTTTTTT. Its protein is CAISESQTTNEKLFF.

This clone was seen only a few times. The gene calls are TRBV7-9 and TRBJ2-1; 9 positions match TRBD1. J gave up 9 bases and V 5 bases, and 11 bases lay outside the gene matches. Germline V CDR1 and CDR2: SEHNR, FQNEAQ (reference sequence). CDR3 length: 15 amino acids. CDR3 DNA sequence: TGTGCCAGCAGCCAAGGGGACAGGGAGACAAGTGAGCAGTTCTTC. Amino acid sequence: CASSQGDRETSEQFF.

The chain couples TRBV14 to TRBJ2-2; D perhaps matches TRBD1 (5 bases). Germline V gene lookup returns CDR1 SGHDN and CDR2 FVKESK. Trimming shortened V by 4 bases and J by 3 bases, and 24 bases separated the two germline ends. The CDR3 covers 19 residues. CDR3 sequence reads: CASSLRSFRQGTDTGELFF. CDR3 DNA sequence: TGTGCCAGCAGCCTGAGGTCTTTTCGTCAGGGTACGGACACCGGGGAGCTGTTTTTT.

The chain links TRBV19 to TRBJ1-4; 12 bases fit TRBD1. V shed 6 bases, J shed 4 bases, and the junction held 9 bases outside the gene matches. The CDR3 sequence is 17 residues long. Germline-derived CDR1 and CDR2 are LNHDA and SQIVND (reference sequence). CDR3: CASSFSGTGGLNEKLFF. In DNA, the CDR3 is TGTGCCAGTAGCTTCTCCGGGACAGGGGGCCTTAATGAAAAACTGTTTTTT.

The chain has TRBV15 and TRBJ2-1; 8 nucleotides match TRBD1. This CDR3 contains 15 residues. Unmatched junction bases numbered 1, after V lost 1 base and J lost 2 bases. In germline, CDR1 is LNHNV, CDR2 YYDKDF (reference sequence). CDR3 in amino acids: CATSRAGGPYNEQFF. CDR3 nucleotides: TGTGCCACCAGCAGAGCAGGGGGCCCCTACAATGAGCAGTTCTTC.

This chain uses TRBV28 with TRBJ2-7, with D maybe TRBD2 (5 bases). This CDR3 region has 14 residues. V was trimmed by 1 base and J by 2 bases, leaving 9 bases between them. The germline CDR1 and CDR2 sequences are MDHEN and SYDVKM. The CDR3 region has the DNA TGTGCCAGCAGTTTATCAACCGGGACCTACGAGCAGTACTTC. Encoded protein: CASSLSTGTYEQYF.

J is TRBJ2-1 and V is TRBV5-5, with D perhaps matching TRBD2 (6 bases). The CDR3 is 15 residues long. The germline V gene has CDR1 SGHKS and CDR2 YYEKEE (reference sequence). V lost 3 bases to trimming and J lost 6 bases, with 16 bases between them. CDR3 amino acids: CASSSGDSRRNEQFF. The CDR3 nucleotides are TGTGCCAGCAGCTCTGGGGACTCCCGACGCAATGAGCAGTTCTTC. The entire variable domain, with the rest obtained from reference TRBV5-5 and TRBJ2-1, is as follows: DAGVTQSPTHLIKTRGQQVTLRCSPISGHKSVSWYQQVLGQGPQFIFQYYEKEERGRGNFPDRFSARQFPNYSSELNVNALLLGDSALYLCASSSGDSRRNEQFFGPGTRLTVL.

The CDR3 sequence is CASSLYVDTDTQYF. The CDR3 nucleotides read TGTGCCAGCAGCTTGTATGTAGACACAGATACGCAGTATTTT. The chain uses TRBV5-4 and TRBJ2-3; no firm D call. V lost 1 base to trimming and J lost 2 bases, with 8 bases between them. Germline V gene sequence: CDR1 SGHNT, CDR2 YYREEE (reference sequence). This CDR3 is built from 14 residues.

This chain links TRBV7-8 with TRBJ2-1; TRBD2 might be the D (5 bases). Trimming left V 8 bases short and J 2 bases short, with 13 bases between. This CDR3 has 14 residues. Germline values: CDR1 SGHVS, CDR2 FQNEAQ. The DNA of the CDR3 is TGTGCCAGCGGCCCTAGCCTCCCCTACAATGAGCAGTTCTTC. The encoded protein is CASGPSLPYNEQFF.

This clone occurred a few times. This sequence joins TRBV2 and TRBJ2-2, with TRBD2 as a possible D gene (5 bases). With 4 bases removed from V and 3 bases from J, the gap between germline ends came to 9 bases. Germline V gene sequence: CDR1 SNHLY, CDR2 FYNNEI. This CDR3 contains 14 residues. The CDR3 region has the DNA TGTGCCAGCAGTGGGACTCGTCACACCGGGGAGCTGTTTTTT. It translates to CASSGTRHTGELFF.

The chain is built from TRBV6-5 and TRBJ2-3; possibly TRBD1 for D (5 bases). V was pared by 6 bases and J by 2 bases, with 12 bases between. This CDR3 region has 14 residues. Per the germline V gene, CDR1 is MNHEY and CDR2 is SVGAGI. In DNA, the CDR3 is TGTGCCAGCAGCAGTTGGGGCCTCACAGATACGCAGTATTTT. Encoded protein: CASSSWGLTDTQYF.

The sample holds one count of this clone. The chain carries TRBV11-2 and TRBJ2-7, with TRBD1 identical over 7 bases. The J segment lost 1 base and the V segment lost 1 base, leaving 1 base of the junction unmatched. Germline-derived CDR1 and CDR2 are SGHAT and FQNNGV. The CDR3 is 14 amino acids. DNA of the CDR3: TGTGCCAGCAGCTTAGGGGACAGTTCCTACGAGCAGTACTTC. It yields the protein CASSLGDSSYEQYF.

This clone has a handful of counts. This chain joins TRBV6-4 and TRBJ2-3, with 7 bases aligning to TRBD2. This CDR3 has 14 residues. Unmatched junction bases numbered 0, after V lost 2 bases and J lost 1 base. Germline V lookup: CDR1 MRHNA, CDR2 SNTAGT. DNA for the CDR3: TGTGCCAGCAGTGACGCGGGGGGCACAGATACGCAGTATTTT. It translates to CASSDAGGTDTQYF.

The chain employs TRBV12-2 and TRBJ2-1; the listed D gene, TRBD2, was not tested against the DNA. TRBV12-2 is a pseudogene. The CDR3 covers 18 residues. CDR3: CASRLVVTRSSSYNEQFF. Here the CDR3 DNA reads TGTGCAAGTCGCTTAGTCGTGACTAGGTCCAGCTCCTACAATGAGCAGTTCTTC.